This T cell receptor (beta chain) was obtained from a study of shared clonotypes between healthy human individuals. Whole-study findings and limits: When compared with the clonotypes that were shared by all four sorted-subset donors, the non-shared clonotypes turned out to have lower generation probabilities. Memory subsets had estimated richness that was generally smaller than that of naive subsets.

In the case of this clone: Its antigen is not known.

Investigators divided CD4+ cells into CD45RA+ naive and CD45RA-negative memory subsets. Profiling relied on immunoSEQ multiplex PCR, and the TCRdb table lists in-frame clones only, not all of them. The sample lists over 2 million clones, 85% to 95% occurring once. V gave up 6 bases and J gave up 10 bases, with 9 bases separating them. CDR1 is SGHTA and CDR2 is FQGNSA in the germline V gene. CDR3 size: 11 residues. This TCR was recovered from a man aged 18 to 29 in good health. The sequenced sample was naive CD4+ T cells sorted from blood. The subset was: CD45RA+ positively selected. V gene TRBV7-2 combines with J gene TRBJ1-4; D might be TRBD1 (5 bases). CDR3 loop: CASSAGGKLFF. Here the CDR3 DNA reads TGTGCCAGCAGTGCGGGGGGAAAACTGTTTTTT.